Presented here are 15 T cell receptor beta chains from one specimen sequenced in a study of OX40 agonist ivuxolimab in advanced cancers. Sequenced by immunoSEQ multiplex PCR; TCRdb stores in-frame clones only, minus some. The sample consists of around 120,000 clones, roughly nine tenths of them appearing once. The sample was CD4+ or CD8+ T cells sorted from blood, taken in a trial of the OX40 agonist ivuxolimab. Source of these receptors: an adult with an advanced solid tumor such as melanoma, head and neck, liver or kidney cancer.

A single count supports this clone. CDR3 in amino acids: CASSSHGNYGYTF. The CDR3 DNA is TGCGCCAGCAGCAGCCACGGGAACTATGGCTACACCTTC. This chain links TRBV5-1 with TRBJ1-2; D uncertain. This CDR3 comprises 13 residues. V lost 4 bases, J lost 2 bases, and 9 bases lay in between. The germline V gene encodes CDR1 SGHRS and CDR2 YFSETQ.

V usage is TRBV28 and J usage is TRBJ2-7; 7 positions match TRBD1. Germline CDR1 MDHEN, CDR2 SYDVKM. V gave up 6 bases and J gave up 2 bases; unmatched junction bases: 4. The CDR3 spans 13 residues. The CDR3 DNA reads TGTGCCAGCAGGACAGGGAGTCCCTACGAGCAGTACTTC. It specifies CASRTGSPYEQYF. Full variable domain (missing parts from reference TRBV28 and TRBJ2-7): DVKVTQSSRYLVKRTGEKVFLECVQDMDHENMFWYRQDPGLGLRLIYFSYDVKMKEKGDIPEGYSVSREKKERFSLILESASTNQTSMYLCASRTGSPYEQYFGPGTRLTVT.

The genes are TRBV4-1 and TRBJ1-2, with a weak D call TRBD1 (5 bases). The CDR3 consists of 17 residues. V was pared by 0 bases and J by 4 bases, with 18 bases between. CDR1 is MGHRA and CDR2 is YSYEKL in the germline V gene. The CDR3 is CASSQEYPREGLYGYTF. The CDR3, as DNA: TGCGCCAGCAGCCAAGAATATCCCAGGGAGGGACTCTATGGCTACACCTTC.

This chain joins TRBV15 and TRBJ2-7; TRBD1 matches 9 bases. The V gene end was trimmed by 3 bases and the J gene end by 3 bases; junction bases not matched to a gene: 12. This CDR3 is 17 amino acids long. CDR1 LNHNV and CDR2 YYDKDF come from the germline V gene (reference sequence). CDR3 DNA: TGTGCCACCAGCAGGCAGAGAGGGTGGACAGGGGACTACGAGCAGTACTTC. Its protein is CATSRQRGWTGDYEQYF.

J is TRBJ2-5 and V is TRBV29-1, with D possibly TRBD2 on 7 matching bases. The CDR3 covers 14 residues. Trimming took 7 bases from V and 6 from J, leaving 21 bases between them. Germline CDR1 and CDR2: SQVTM and ANQGSEA. CDR3 amino acids: CSGEGGTTSQTQYF. CDR3 coding DNA: TGCAGCGGTGAGGGGGGGACTACGTCTCAGACCCAGTACTTC.

The V gene is TRBV4-2, the J gene TRBJ2-3; possible D gene TRBD2, 6 bases. V was cut by 3 bases and J by 2 bases, with 21 bases left in between. Per germline, CDR1 LGHNA and CDR2 YNFKEQ. The CDR3 has 18 residues. CDR3 DNA sequence: TGTGCCAGCAGCCAGGGTACTAGCCGGTCCCTACACACAGATACGCAGTATTTT. It is translated as CASSQGTSRSLHTDTQYF.

This chain links TRBV9 with TRBJ2-5; TRBD2 aligns across 11 bases. Germline-derived CDR1 and CDR2 are SGDLS and YYNGEE. This CDR3 has 16 residues. V dropped 1 base and J dropped 2; count of bases not matched to a gene: 4. The CDR3 nucleotides read TGTGCCAGCAGCGTACCCTTAGCGGGGGGGCAAGAGACCCAGTACTTC. It is translated as CASSVPLAGGQETQYF.

This clone showed up just once. The rearrangement joins TRBV6-5 to TRBJ2-7; 7 bases map to TRBD1. V lost 5 bases, J lost 4 bases, and 11 bases stayed unmatched. The CDR3 has 15 residues. Looked up from germline, CDR1 is MNHEY and CDR2 is SVGAGI. CDR3 DNA sequence: TGTGCCAGCAGTATGACTCGACAGGGAAATTACGAGCAGTACTTC. It specifies CASSMTRQGNYEQYF.

The rearrangement links TRBV28 to TRBJ2-7, with no clear D. The CDR3 loop spans 15 amino acids. V was trimmed by 4 bases and J by 6 bases, leaving 19 bases between them. Germline CDR1 MDHEN, CDR2 SYDVKM. The CDR3: CASSSGQPAGPEQYF. The DNA for the CDR3 is TGTGCCAGCAGTTCTGGGCAACCCGCCGGGCCCGAGCAGTACTTC.

The rearrangement uses TRBV10-1 and TRBJ2-3, with D unclear. The length of the CDR3 is 11 residues. Germline V gene sequence: CDR1 WNHNN, CDR2 SYGVQD (reference sequence). V lost 5 bases and J lost 2, with 2 bases in between. CDR3 sequence (DNA): TGCGCCAGCAGTTTCACAGATACGCAGTATTTT. This translates into CASSFTDTQYF.

The chain carries TRBV7-2 and TRBJ1-6; the D is unclear. CDR3 length equals 12 residues. The V end was cut by 5 bases, the J end by 7 bases, with 6 bases between. The germline gives CDR1 SGHTA, CDR2 FQGNSA. Written as DNA, the CDR3 is TGTGCCAGCAGCGCCACCAATTCACCCCTCCACTTT. This encodes CASSATNSPLHF.

The rearrangement joins TRBV28 to TRBJ2-7; a weak D match, TRBD1 (6 bases). V lost 8 bases and J lost 4, with 24 bases in between. The CDR3 runs to 16 residues. In germline, CDR1 is MDHEN, CDR2 SYDVKM. Here the CDR3 DNA reads TGTGCCAGCGGACCGAGAGCCGGACAGAAACGGTACGAGCAGTACTTC. Translated: CASGPRAGQKRYEQYF.

This chain joins TRBV5-1 and TRBJ1-1, with unresolved D. CDR1 SGHRS and CDR2 YFSETQ come from the germline V gene. The V and J ends lost 0 bases and 4 bases respectively, with 10 bases between them. The CDR3 covers 14 residues. The DNA of the CDR3 is TGCGCCAGCAGCTTGGTCCGGGGATCCACTGAAGCTTTCTTT. As protein: CASSLVRGSTEAFF.

J is TRBJ1-1 and V is TRBV10-2, with D perhaps matching TRBD1 (6 bases). V lost 2 bases and J 1 base, leaving 11 bases between the germline ends. The germline V gene has CDR1 WSHSY and CDR2 SAAADI. The CDR3 is 15 amino acids. The CDR3 region has the DNA TGCGCCAGCAGTGAGGTTGACAGGCGGAACACTGAAGCTTTCTTT. This codes for CASSEVDRRNTEAFF.

Points on this clone: Distinct nucleotide sequences in the sample also encode this CDR3. The V and J genes are TRBV6-6 and TRBJ2-2; no firm D call. Germline lookup yields CDR1 MNHNY and CDR2 SVGAGI (reference sequence). This CDR3 is built from 13 residues. Deletions cut 0 bases from V and 4 bases from J, with 3 bases between. The CDR3 region has the DNA TGTGCCAGCAGTTACTCCGGCACCGGGGAGCTGTTTTTT. Encoded protein: CASSYSGTGELFF.